The present T cell receptor (beta chain) was sequenced within a study of OX40 agonist ivuxolimab in advanced cancers. Some background on the complete study: Ivuxolimab was an agonistic, fully human IgG2 monoclonal antibody directed against OX40 (CD134), a costimulatory receptor. Intravenous ivuxolimab was administered to patients every 2 weeks at six dose levels: 0.01, 0.1, 0.3, 1.5, 3 and 10 mg/kg. Among the approximately 50 dose-escalation patients, 19 had hepatocellular carcinoma, about 15 melanoma, 9 renal cell carcinoma and 9 head and neck cancer. The dose-escalation cohort was 82.7% male with a mean age of about 65 years, ranging from roughly 20 to 80. Patients were allowed to have had prior anti-PD-1, anti-PD-L1 or anti-CTLA-4 therapy, and more than 35% of the dose-escalation patients had been treated with checkpoint inhibitors. Partial responses occurred in three dose-escalation patients, of whom one had hepatocellular carcinoma and two had cutaneous melanoma. The point of sequencing TCRbeta in the periphery was to test whether ivuxolimab changed TCR sequence diversity and drove clonal T-cell expansion. The paper covers the monotherapy dose-escalation part of the phase I ivuxolimab trial, which included N ≈ 50 patients. Summary of the overall study and its limitations: Partial responders in the 0.1-3.0 mg/kg groups had among the lowest normalized peripheral clonal expansion, especially among CD8+ T cells. On average, CD8+ T cells showed more expanded clones than CD4+ T cells after ivuxolimab. Low levels of normalized T-cell clonal expansion were also seen in some nonresponding patients. Antigen specificity was not determined for the clonally expanded peripheral T cells. At doses from 0.1 to 3.0 mg/kg, clonal expansion was seen in both CD4+ and CD8+ blood T cells between baseline and week 6.

Genomic DNA was extracted from sorted cells for sequencing of the TCRbeta CDR3 region. The immunoSEQ Assay was used to sequence the TCRbeta CDR3 regions. Here the immuneACCESS table is served through TCRdb, limited to in-frame sequences with V and J called. Missing clones are a known gap in these copies; in checked studies unresolved V genes cover under half, and the rest lacks a known reason. Counted in this sample were just under 65,000 clones; about 81% of them appeared once. The ten largest clones represent about 1% of the sample. As for this clone: Its antigen remains undetermined. Within one base of it there is no much larger clone, and no base qualities were kept.

The CDR3 starts with the cysteine, ends with the phenylalanine, and has 17 residues. The kept DNA is CDR3 alone, 51 bases in frame from the first base. At the junction V is shortened by 1 base and J by 1 base, with 14 bases in between. CDR1 and CDR2, looked up from the germline V gene, are MGHRA and YSYEKL. Patients with a history of autoimmune disease or receiving systemic immunosuppression were excluded from the trial. Peripheral blood for TCR sequencing was collected from all dose cohorts at baseline, on cycle 4 day 1, and on cycle 7 day 1. The samples were taken from a phase I, first-in-human, multicenter, open-label dose-escalation trial of ivuxolimab. Adults with locally advanced or metastatic melanoma, renal cell, hepatocellular, or head and neck squamous cell carcinoma were enrolled in the trial. Before TCR sequencing, CD4+ and CD8+ T cells were separately sorted from peripheral blood.

This receptor chain uses TRBV4-1 and TRBJ1-3, with no confident D gene call. This sequence originates from an adult with an advanced solid tumor such as melanoma, head and neck, liver or kidney cancer. Sequenced here: CD4+ or CD8+ T cells sorted from blood, sampled in a trial of the OX40 agonist ivuxolimab. For the CDR3, the sequence is CASSQVSAGGSGNTIYF. Here is the DNA: TGCGCCAGCAGCCAAGTATCTGCAGGAGGTTCTGGAAACACCATATATTTT.